One sample yielded the 17 T cell receptor beta chains listed below, sequenced in a study of blood T cell repertoires in COVID-19. Data came from immunoSEQ multiplex PCR; TCRdb stores just in-frame clones and leaves some out. The sample records 250,000 to 400,000 clones, approximately 87% being singletons. What was sequenced was peripheral blood. The receptors were gathered from a woman in her thirties with COVID-19, enrolled during active disease.

This rearrangement joins TRBV6-5 to TRBJ1-1, with D hard to call. V was cut by 7 bases and J by 2 bases, with 11 bases left in between. CDR1 and CDR2 from the germline V gene are MNHEY and SVGAGI. The CDR3 runs 13 residues. For the CDR3, the DNA is TGTGCCAGCAAAAACCCGCGAAACACTGAAGCTTTCTTT. This codes for CASKNPRNTEAFF.

Concerning this clone itself: The sample carries other DNA sequences with the same CDR3. This chain uses TRBV28 with TRBJ2-5, with D maybe TRBD2 (6 bases). Trimming left V 2 bases short and J 0 bases short, with 7 bases between. From germline, CDR1 is MDHEN and CDR2 SYDVKM. The CDR3 is made up of 14 amino acids. The CDR3, as DNA: TGTGCCAGCAGTTTAGGCGGGGACCAAGAGACCCAGTACTTC. It codes for CASSLGGDQETQYF.

This chain connects TRBV9 to TRBJ2-1; 8 positions match TRBD2. Germline V gene sequence: CDR1 SGDLS, CDR2 YYNGEE. The CDR3 extends over 15 amino acids. Germline trimming cut 6 bases from V and 2 bases from J; bases unmatched to any gene: 7. CDR3 coding DNA: TGTGCCAGCACCTGGCGGGAGGCACCCTACAATGAGCAGTTCTTC. It specifies CASTWREAPYNEQFF.

V and J are TRBV30 and TRBJ2-7; 8 bases fit TRBD2. V dropped 0 bases and J dropped 0; count of bases not matched to a gene: 4. The germline V gene encodes CDR1 GTSNPN and CDR2 SVGIG (reference sequence). This CDR3 is 15 amino acids long. CDR3: CAWSVTAGVSYEQYF. DNA for the CDR3: TGTGCCTGGAGTGTAACAGCGGGAGTCTCCTACGAGCAGTACTTC.

This chain joins TRBV6-5 and TRBJ1-2, with D maybe TRBD1 (6 bases). The length of the CDR3 is 13 residues. Trimming removed 4 bases at V and 4 bases at J, with 10 bases between. Germline CDR1 is MNHEY and CDR2 is SVGAGI. CDR3 loop: CASSSGDIYGYTF. DNA of the CDR3: TGTGCCAGCAGTTCAGGGGATATCTATGGCTACACCTTC.

This clone was counted a few times. The chain is built from TRBV2 and TRBJ1-6, with 9 bases that match TRBD1. Germline CDR1 and CDR2: SNHLY and FYNNEI. The CDR3 consists of 16 residues. Germline trimming cut 4 bases from V and 9 bases from J; bases unmatched to any gene: 10. This chain's CDR3 is CASSVTGGASGSPLHF. For the CDR3, the DNA is TGTGCCAGCAGTGTCACAGGGGGCGCTTCGGGTTCACCCCTCCACTTT.

The chain is built from TRBV11-2 and TRBJ1-1, with TRBD1 as a possible D gene (5 bases). Looked up from germline, CDR1 is SGHAT and CDR2 is FQNNGV. Trimming shortened V by 5 bases and J by 2 bases, and 12 bases separated the two germline ends. This CDR3 contains 14 residues. Here the CDR3 reads CASSIRQPNTEAFF. CDR3 nucleotides: TGTGCCAGCAGCATAAGACAGCCTAACACTGAAGCTTTCTTT.

This chain joins TRBV5-6 and TRBJ2-1; TRBD2 agrees at 10 bases. CDR3 length: 14 residues. Trimming took 0 bases from V and 7 from J; bases not matched to a gene: 1. Germline lookup yields CDR1 SGHDT and CDR2 YYEEEE. The CDR3 region is CASSLALAGNEQFF. CDR3 DNA: TGTGCCAGCAGCTTGGCACTAGCGGGAAATGAGCAGTTCTTC.

The genes are TRBV3-1 (or the pseudogene TRBV3-2) and TRBJ1-1, with TRBD1 matching over 7 bases. J gave up 5 bases and V 4 bases, and 10 bases lay outside the gene matches. The CDR3 is made up of 15 amino acids. CDR1 is LGHDT, CDR2 YNNKEL, per germline (reference sequence). CDR3 in amino acids: CASSPTTGLGTEAFF. The CDR3 DNA follows: TGTGCCAGCAGCCCGACGACAGGGCTGGGGACTGAAGCTTTCTTT.

The rearrangement uses TRBV28 and TRBJ2-2, with a weak D call TRBD2 (6 bases). From germline, CDR1 is MDHEN and CDR2 SYDVKM. Trimming pared 6 bases from V and 2 bases from J, leaving 10 bases between. CDR3 length: 14 residues. CDR3 in amino acids: CASSPGTNTGELFF. CDR3 in DNA: TGTGCCAGCAGCCCCGGGACTAACACCGGGGAGCTGTTTTTT.

The gene calls are TRBV9 and TRBJ1-3; 9 positions match TRBD1. The junction had 11 bases not matched to a gene; V was cut back by 4 bases and J by 0 bases. The CDR3 totals 18 residues. Germline loops: CDR1 SGDLS, CDR2 YYNGEE. The CDR3 DNA reads as TGTGCCAGCAGCACCCCATCCCCGGGACAGGGCTCTGGAAACACCATATATTTT. Translating gives CASSTPSPGQGSGNTIYF. The full variable domain, completed using reference TRBV9 and TRBJ1-3, is DSGVTQTPKHLITATGQRVTLRCSPRSGDLSVYWYQQSLDQGLQFLIQYYNGEERAKGNILERFSAQQFPDLHSELNLSSLELGDSALYFCASSTPSPGQGSGNTIYFGEGSWLTVV.

The chain uses TRBV21-1 and TRBJ2-3; the table's D call, TRBD2, has no DNA check behind it. TRBV21-1 is classified as a pseudogene. The length of the CDR3 is 19 residues. CDR3 nucleotides: TGTGCCAGCAGCAATCCGGGGGGGCGACATTACCTTTTTACAGATACGCAGTATTTT. Protein: CASSNPGGRHYLFTDTQYF.

The V call is TRBV29-1, the J call TRBJ1-2; 9 positions agree with TRBD1. The junction had 9 bases not matched to a gene; V was cut back by 7 bases and J by 6 bases. The V gene's germline CDR1 is SQVTM and CDR2 ANQGSEA. The CDR3 sequence is 13 residues long. The CDR3 region is CSGLGQGVNGYTF. For the CDR3, the DNA is TGCAGCGGACTGGGACAGGGAGTTAATGGCTACACCTTC.

The genes are TRBV7-8 and TRBJ2-7; D may be TRBD1 (6 bases). The ends were cut back, 1 base at V and 4 bases at J, with 14 bases in the middle. The CDR3 runs to 15 residues. Germline V gives CDR1 SGHVS, CDR2 FQNEAQ. The CDR3 loop is CASSLETGTAYEQYF. CDR3 coding DNA: TGTGCCAGCAGCTTAGAGACAGGAACCGCATACGAGCAGTACTTC.

The V gene is TRBV2, the J gene TRBJ2-5; D call uncertain. This CDR3 has 17 amino acids. Germline values: CDR1 SNHLY, CDR2 FYNNEI. Trimming removed 4 bases at V and 4 bases at J, with 22 bases between. DNA for the CDR3: TGTGCCAGCAGTGGACCCCGAACTACTCGAAACGCAGAGACCCAGTACTTC. Translation gives CASSGPRTTRNAETQYF.

The CDR3 DNA reads as TGTGCCAGCAGTTCACCAGCGGTATTCACAGATACGCAGTATTTT. Translated: CASSSPAVFTDTQYF. This chain joins TRBV27 and TRBJ2-3, with a possible D match to TRBD2 (5 bases). The CDR3 length is 15 residues. Trimming stripped 4 bases from V and 2 bases from J, with 13 bases between. The germline CDR1 and CDR2 sequences are MNHEY and SMNVEV (reference sequence).

This clone was detected once. This sequence joins TRBV20-1 and TRBJ1-2, with D unresolved. V lost 3 bases, J lost 4 bases, and 9 bases lay in between. CDR3 length: 12 residues. The germline CDR1 and CDR2 sequences are DFQATT and SNEGSKA (reference sequence). The CDR3 region is CSASHFLYGYTF. CDR3 DNA: TGCAGTGCTAGTCACTTTCTCTATGGCTACACCTTC.